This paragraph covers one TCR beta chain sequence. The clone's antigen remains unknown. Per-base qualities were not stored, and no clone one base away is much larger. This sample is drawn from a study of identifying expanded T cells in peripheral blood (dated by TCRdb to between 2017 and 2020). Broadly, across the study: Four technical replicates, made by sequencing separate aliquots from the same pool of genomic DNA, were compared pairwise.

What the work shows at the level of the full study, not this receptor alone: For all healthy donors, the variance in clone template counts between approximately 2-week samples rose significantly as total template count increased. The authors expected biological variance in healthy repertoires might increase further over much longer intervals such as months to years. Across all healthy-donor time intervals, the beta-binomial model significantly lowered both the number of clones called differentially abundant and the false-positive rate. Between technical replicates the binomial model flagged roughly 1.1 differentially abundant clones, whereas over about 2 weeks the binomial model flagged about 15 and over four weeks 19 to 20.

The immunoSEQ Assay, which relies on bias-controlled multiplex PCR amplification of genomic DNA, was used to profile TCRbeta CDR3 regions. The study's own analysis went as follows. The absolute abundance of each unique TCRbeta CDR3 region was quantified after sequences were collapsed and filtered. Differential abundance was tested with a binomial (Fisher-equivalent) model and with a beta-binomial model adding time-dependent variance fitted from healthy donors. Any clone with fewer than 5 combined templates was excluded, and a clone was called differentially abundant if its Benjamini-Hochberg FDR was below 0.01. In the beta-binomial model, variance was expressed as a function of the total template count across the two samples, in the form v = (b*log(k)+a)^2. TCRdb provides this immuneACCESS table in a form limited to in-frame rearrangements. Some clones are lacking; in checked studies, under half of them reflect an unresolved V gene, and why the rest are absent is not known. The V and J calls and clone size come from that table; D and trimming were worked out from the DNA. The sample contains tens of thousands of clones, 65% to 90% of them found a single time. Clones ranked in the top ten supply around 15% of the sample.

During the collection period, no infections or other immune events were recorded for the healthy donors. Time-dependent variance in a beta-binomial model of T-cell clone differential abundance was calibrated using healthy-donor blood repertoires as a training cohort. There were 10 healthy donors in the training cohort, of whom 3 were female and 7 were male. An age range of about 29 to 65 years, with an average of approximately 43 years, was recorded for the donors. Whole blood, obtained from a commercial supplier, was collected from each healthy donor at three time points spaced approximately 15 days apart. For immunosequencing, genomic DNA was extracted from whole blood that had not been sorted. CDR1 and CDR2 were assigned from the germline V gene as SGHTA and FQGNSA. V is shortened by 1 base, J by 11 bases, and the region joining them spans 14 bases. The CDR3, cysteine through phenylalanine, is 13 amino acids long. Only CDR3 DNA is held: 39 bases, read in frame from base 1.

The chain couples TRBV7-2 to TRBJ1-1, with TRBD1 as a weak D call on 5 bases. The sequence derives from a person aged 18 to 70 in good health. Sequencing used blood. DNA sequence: TGTGCCAGCAGCTTAGTTTATGGGGGGGAGGCTTTCTTT. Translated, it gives CASSLVYGGEAFF. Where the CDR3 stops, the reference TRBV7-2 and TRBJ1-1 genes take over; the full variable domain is GAGVSQSPSNKVTEKGKDVELRCDPISGHTALYWYRQSLGQGLEFLIYFQGNSAPDKSGLPSDRFSAERTGGSVSTLTIQRTQQEDSAVYLCASSLVYGGEAFFGQGTRLTVV.